This entry lists 30 T cell receptor beta chains sequenced from one sample in a study of blood T cell repertoires in COVID-19. Using immunoSEQ multiplex PCR, the repertoire was profiled, and TCRdb retains in-frame clones only, with some absent. The sample comprises over 85,000 clones, about 90% of which are singletons, and 2% to 2.5% rests with the top ten. The sequencing input was peripheral blood. The receptors shown here come from a man in his fifties or sixties with active COVID-19.

The chain links TRBV27 to TRBJ1-1, with 7 positions matching TRBD1. V lost 3 bases to trimming and J lost 7 bases; unmatched junction nucleotides: 8. Germline CDR1 reads MNHEY; CDR2 reads SMNVEV (reference sequence). This CDR3 spans 14 amino acids. The CDR3 coding sequence is TGTGCCAGCAGTTTCCTCGGGACAGCCAATGAAGCTTTCTTT. It yields the protein CASSFLGTANEAFF.

The chain has TRBV7-9 and TRBJ2-7, with 9 positions matching TRBD1. V lost 8 bases to trimming and J lost 2 bases; unmatched junction nucleotides: 7. This CDR3 contains 14 residues. Germline V lookup: CDR1 SEHNR, CDR2 FQNEAQ (reference sequence). CDR3 in DNA: TGTGCCAGCGACCTCACAGGGGGCGCCTACGAGCAGTACTTC. This codes for CASDLTGGAYEQYF.

The V gene is TRBV19, the J gene TRBJ1-1; 7 bases are a match to TRBD1. Per the germline V gene, CDR1 is LNHDA and CDR2 is SQIVND (reference sequence). V dropped 5 bases and J dropped 5; count of bases not matched to a gene: 5. The CDR3 has 13 amino acids. The CDR3 loop reads CASSATGSTEAFF. CDR3 coding DNA: TGTGCCAGTAGTGCGACAGGGAGTACTGAAGCTTTCTTT.

This sequence joins TRBV5-1 and TRBJ2-7, with D hard to call. Trimming left V 4 bases short and J 4 bases short, with 9 bases between. Germline CDR1 SGHRS, CDR2 YFSETQ. This CDR3 is built from 12 residues. The CDR3 sequence is CASSRFPYEQYF. The DNA for the CDR3 is TGCGCCAGCAGCCGGTTCCCATACGAGCAGTACTTC.

The chain employs TRBV6-5 and TRBJ2-7; 12 nucleotides line up with TRBD1. This CDR3 spans 15 amino acids. The V segment lost 6 bases and the J segment 5 bases; nucleotides outside the gene matches: 8. Germline V gene data show CDR1 as MNHEY and CDR2 as SVGAGI. The CDR3 DNA reads TGTGCCAGCAGAAGCGCCGGGACAGGGGGCCACGAGCAGTACTTC. Translation gives CASRSAGTGGHEQYF.

This rearrangement joins TRBV11-2 to TRBJ2-5; the match to TRBD1 covers 8 bases. The junction had 6 bases not matched to a gene; V was cut back by 5 bases and J by 4 bases. CDR1 and CDR2 from the germline V gene are SGHAT and FQNNGV. There are 14 residues in the CDR3. For the CDR3, the DNA is TGTGCCAGCAGCACCTCCGACAGGGGAGAGACCCAGTACTTC. Its protein is CASSTSDRGETQYF.

The chain employs TRBV6-1 and TRBJ2-7, with TRBD2 matching 8 bases. With V trimmed by 1 base and J by 0 bases, 5 bases remained unmatched. The CDR3 is 16 amino acids. Germline V gene lookup returns CDR1 MNHNS and CDR2 SASEGT. This chain's CDR3 is CASSEGAGAISYEQYF. For the CDR3, the DNA is TGTGCCAGCAGTGAAGGAGCGGGGGCAATCTCCTACGAGCAGTACTTC.

CDR3 region: CASSQGSGGATDTQYF. CDR3 nucleotides: TGTGCCAGCAGCCAAGGTAGCGGGGGGGCCACAGATACGCAGTATTTT. The chain has TRBV4-2 and TRBJ2-3; 11 nucleotides match TRBD2. CDR3 length equals 16 residues. The V gene's germline CDR1 is LGHNA and CDR2 YNFKEQ. J lost 2 bases, V lost 1 base, and 2 bases had no gene match.

This clone was counted once. The rearrangement uses TRBV20-1 and TRBJ2-5, with unresolved D. The V gene's germline CDR1 is DFQATT and CDR2 SNEGSKA (reference sequence). This CDR3 comprises 11 residues. Between the trimmed V and J ends, which lost 6 bases and 5 bases, there was a span of 10 bases. CDR3 bases: TGCAGTGCACTCCATAAGGAGACCCAGTACTTC. Translated: CSALHKETQYF.

This clone was picked up a small number of times. V and J are TRBV7-9 and TRBJ1-2; D remains ambiguous. The CDR3 extends over 17 amino acids. V was pared by 0 bases and J by 6 bases, with 20 bases between. CDR1 is SEHNR and CDR2 is FQNEAQ in the germline V gene (reference sequence). The CDR3, as DNA: TGTGCCAGCAGCTTAGCCAGCCGCCGGGGTCTTGGGGATGGCTACACCTTC. Amino acids: CASSLASRRGLGDGYTF.

The chain has TRBV2 and TRBJ2-5; 11 bases agree with TRBD2. Germline V gene data show CDR1 as SNHLY and CDR2 as FYNNEI. V lost 6 bases and J lost 13; bases outside the gene matches: 4. This CDR3 contains 11 residues. DNA of the CDR3: TGTGCCAGCAGCGAGGGACTAGCGGCGTACTTC. This encodes CASSEGLAAYF.

This chain links TRBV7-9 with TRBJ1-1, with no clear D. Germline V gives CDR1 SEHNR, CDR2 FQNEAQ (reference sequence). V lost 4 bases to trimming and J lost 10 bases, with 19 bases between them. The CDR3 runs to 14 residues. The CDR3 sequence: CASSSTRVARRAFF. The CDR3 region has the DNA TGTGCCAGCAGCTCGACGCGGGTCGCAAGGCGAGCTTTCTTT. Combining the CDR3 with reference TRBV7-9 and TRBJ1-1 gives the whole variable domain DTGVSQNPRHKITKRGQNVTFRCDPISEHNRLYWYRQTLGQGPEFLTYFQNEAQLEKSRLLSDRFSAERPKGSFSTLEIQRTEQGDSAMYLCASSSTRVARRAFFGQGTRLTVV.

V is TRBV4-1 and J is TRBJ1-1, with a possible D match to TRBD1 (5 bases). This CDR3 comprises 15 residues. The germline CDR1 and CDR2 sequences are MGHRA and YSYEKL. Trimming pared 1 base from V and 11 bases from J, leaving 20 bases between. The CDR3 loop reads CASSQVGPGIFNAFF. CDR3 coding DNA: TGCGCCAGCAGCCAAGTGGGCCCAGGGATTTTTAACGCTTTCTTT.

The sample holds one count of this clone. V and J are TRBV2 and TRBJ1-2; TRBD1 might be the D (6 bases). The V gene's germline CDR1 is SNHLY and CDR2 FYNNEI. Trimming took off 11 bases at V and 4 bases at J, with 14 bases between the two ends. The length of the CDR3 is 12 residues. The CDR3: CAGWGTIYGYTF. In DNA, the CDR3 is TGTGCCGGGTGGGGGACAATCTATGGCTACACCTTC.

The chain combines TRBV5-1 with TRBJ2-5; D possibly corresponds to TRBD2 (6 bases). The CDR3 loop spans 14 amino acids. Germline loops: CDR1 SGHRS, CDR2 YFSETQ. Trimming pared 4 bases from V and 0 bases from J, leaving 10 bases between. This CDR3 is CASSRGGDQETQYF. The CDR3 nucleotides read TGCGCCAGCAGCAGGGGCGGGGACCAAGAGACCCAGTACTTC.

The CDR3 DNA sequence: TGCGCCAGCAGCCCAGGACAGGGTGGCTATGGCTACACCTTC. Amino acids: CASSPGQGGYGYTF. V and J are TRBV4-3 and TRBJ1-2; 8 bases match TRBD1. Germline lookup yields CDR1 LGHNA and CDR2 YSLEER. V trimming: 4 bases; J trimming: 4 bases; junction bases outside the gene matches: 5. CDR3 length equals 14 residues.

In nucleotides, the CDR3 is TGTGCCAGCAGCTTGTTCCAGGGAAGCGGGGAGCTGTTTTTT. Its protein is CASSLFQGSGELFF. The chain combines TRBV5-8 with TRBJ2-2; tentatively, D is TRBD1 (5 bases). The CDR3 contains 14 residues. The V gene lost 1 base and the J gene lost 7 bases, with 11 bases spanning the gap. Germline V CDR1 and CDR2: SGHTS, YDEGEE. Based on the CDR3 plus reference TRBV5-8 and TRBJ2-2, the full variable domain is EAGVTQSPTHLIKTRGQQATLRCSPISGHTSVYWYQQALGLGLQFLLWYDEGEERNRGNFPPRFSGRQFPNYSSELNVNALELEDSALYLCASSLFQGSGELFFGEGSRLTVL.

The rearrangement joins TRBV18 to TRBJ1-3, with 8 bases matching TRBD1. From germline, CDR1 is KGHSH and CDR2 LQKENI. This CDR3 is 14 amino acids long. Trimming took 3 bases from V and 4 from J; bases not matched to a gene: 2. The CDR3 coding sequence is TGTGCCAGCTCACCGACAGGGGACGGAAACACCATATATTTT. It encodes CASSPTGDGNTIYF.

The genes are TRBV2 and TRBJ2-1, with TRBD1 matching 8 bases. Germline CDR1 is SNHLY and CDR2 is FYNNEI. Losses at the gene ends were 5 bases for V and 7 bases for J; bases not matched to a gene: 4. CDR3 length equals 13 residues. CDR3: CASSQDRANEQFF. The CDR3 nucleotides read TGTGCCAGCAGTCAGGACAGGGCTAATGAGCAGTTCTTC.

V gene TRBV7-2 combines with J gene TRBJ2-7; D might be TRBD2 (7 bases). V was clipped by 5 bases and J by 7 bases, with 18 bases between them. This CDR3 contains 14 residues. Looked up from germline, CDR1 is SGHTA and CDR2 is FQGNSA. The CDR3 DNA reads as TGTGCCAGCAGCCCGCTGGCGGGGGCTCGTGAGCAGTACTTC. Translation: CASSPLAGAREQYF.

The J gene is TRBJ2-3, the V gene TRBV21-1; the DNA was not used to check the table's D call, TRBD1. TRBV21-1 is reported as a pseudogene. CDR3 size: 15 residues. CDR3 amino acids: CASSSQALTTDTQYF. CDR3 coding DNA: TGTGCCAGCAGCTCGCAGGCACTGACCACAGATACGCAGTATTTT.

This rearrangement joins TRBV6-5 to TRBJ1-3, with 7 bases fitting TRBD1. This CDR3 spans 14 amino acids. The V segment lost 8 bases and the J segment 3 bases; nucleotides outside the gene matches: 7. Germline assignment: CDR1 MNHEY and CDR2 SVGAGI. In nucleotides, the CDR3 is TGTGCCAGCCACGCAGGGGGGATTGGAAACACCATATATTTT. Translated, it gives CASHAGGIGNTIYF.

This rearrangement joins TRBV5-5 to TRBJ2-3; TRBD2 matches at 7 bases. Looked up from germline, CDR1 is SGHKS and CDR2 is YYEKEE (reference sequence). Unmatched junction bases numbered 11, after V lost 4 bases and J lost 6 bases. The CDR3 is made up of 15 amino acids. CDR3 nucleotide sequence: TGTGCCAGCAGCCTAAAAGCGGGGCAGGCGGATACGCAGTATTTT. Translation: CASSLKAGQADTQYF.

The chain combines TRBV3-1 (or the pseudogene TRBV3-2) with TRBJ2-5, with D maybe TRBD2 (6 bases). The CDR3 has 17 amino acids. Trimming took 4 bases from V and 1 from J, leaving 19 bases between them. The germline gives CDR1 LGHDT, CDR2 YNNKEL (reference sequence). The CDR3 region has the DNA TGTGCCAGCAGCCCCAATAGAGGGCGGGGACGCCAAGAGACCCAGTACTTC. It yields the protein CASSPNRGRGRQETQYF.

The V gene is TRBV21-1, the J gene TRBJ2-7; TRBD1, the D gene given by the table, was not confirmed from the DNA. TRBV21-1 is a known pseudogene. The length of the CDR3 is 19 residues. This CDR3 is CASSKSWTGRTTSPYEQYF. CDR3 coding DNA: TGTGCCAGCAGCAAAAGTTGGACAGGGAGGACTACAAGCCCCTACGAGCAGTACTTC.

The chain carries TRBV7-9 and TRBJ2-2, with D perhaps matching TRBD2 (5 bases). V lost 6 bases to trimming and J lost 6 bases, with 8 bases between them. Germline values: CDR1 SEHNR, CDR2 FQNEAQ (reference sequence). The CDR3 consists of 12 residues. The CDR3 reads CASRRVSGELFF. The CDR3 nucleotides read TGTGCCAGCAGGAGGGTGTCCGGGGAGCTGTTTTTT. The complete variable domain, with remaining parts taken from reference TRBV7-9 and TRBJ2-2, reads DTGVSQNPRHKITKRGQNVTFRCDPISEHNRLYWYRQTLGQGPEFLTYFQNEAQLEKSRLLSDRFSAERPKGSFSTLEIQRTEQGDSAMYLCASRRVSGELFFGEGSRLTVL.

This clone appeared once. The chain carries TRBV6-1 and TRBJ2-3, with 11 bases aligning to TRBD2. CDR1 is MNHNS and CDR2 is SASEGT in the germline V gene. V gave up 3 bases and J gave up 0 bases; unmatched junction bases: 2. The CDR3 loop spans 16 amino acids. The CDR3 region has the DNA TGTGCCAGCAGTGAGGGACTAGCGGCTAGCACAGATACGCAGTATTTT. Encoded protein: CASSEGLAASTDTQYF.

This chain links TRBV6-5 with TRBJ1-1, with a weak D call TRBD1 (6 bases). The CDR3 loop spans 12 amino acids. Trimming pared 2 bases from V and 11 bases from J, leaving 12 bases between. Germline CDR1 reads MNHEY; CDR2 reads SVGAGI. The CDR3 sequence: CASSYPGGRAFF. The CDR3 DNA is TGTGCCAGCAGTTACCCCGGGGGGCGCGCTTTCTTT.

This rearrangement joins TRBV23-1 to TRBJ2-2; D is unresolved. TRBV23-1 is an ORF, with its function uncertain. V lost 0 bases and J lost 5, with 10 bases in between. The CDR3 is 15 amino acids. DNA of the CDR3: TGCGCCAGCAGTCAATCGGCAATGCGGACCGGGGAGCTGTTTTTT. It is translated as CASSQSAMRTGELFF.

For the CDR3, the DNA is TGTGCCAGCAGCCCGGACAGGGAGGACGGCTACACCTTC. This codes for CASSPDREDGYTF. The chain links TRBV5-4 to TRBJ1-2, with TRBD1 matching over 8 bases. In germline, CDR1 is SGHNT, CDR2 YYREEE (reference sequence). The CDR3 has 13 residues. J was trimmed by 8 bases and V by 4 bases; bases with no gene match: 7.